These T cell receptor beta chains were read from a single sample in a study of cytotoxic CD8 clonotypes in ibrutinib-treated CLL. Libraries were prepared by immunoSEQ multiplex PCR; TCRdb keeps only in-frame clonotypes and omits some of them. The sample has fewer than 35,000 clones; almost 70% are singletons. The specimen comprised PBMCs, sampled before ibrutinib treatment. Receptor source: a human donor with chronic lymphocytic leukemia. CDR3s include the opening cysteine and the closing phenylalanine or tryptophan. Fields, in order: clone size, J gene, V gene, D gene, CDR3 protein, CDR3 DNA. A D gene is named only where the DNA matches it firmly. Where a row states a size, it is once, few, many or the class of an expanded clone; other rows omit it.

. TRBJ2-3 TRBV30 TRBD1 CAWSVDREAPDTQYF TGTGCCTGGAGTGTGGACAGGGAGGCCCCAGATACGCAGTATTTT
. TRBJ2-5 TRBV7-2 . CASSLVRRGETQYF TGTGCCAGCAGCTTAGTGCGCAGGGGAGAGACCCAGTACTTC
few TRBJ1-2 TRBV28 TRBD1 CASDRGYGYTF TGTGCCAGCGACAGGGGTTATGGCTACACCTTC
. TRBJ2-7 TRBV6-5 . CASTDPNSYEQYF TGTGCCAGCACGGACCCTAACTCCTACGAGCAGTACTTC
. TRBJ2-3 TRBV11-3 . CASSLGGPDTQYF TGTGCCAGCAGCTTAGGGGGGCCAGATACGCAGTATTTT
. TRBJ2-1 TRBV7-3 . CASSPLTGAHYNEQFF TGTGCCAGCAGCCCTTTGACGGGGGCCCATTACAATGAGCAGTTCTTC
. TRBJ2-7 TRBV9 TRBD1 CASSARLGTGGVHEQYF TGTGCCAGCAGCGCCAGGCTCGGGACAGGGGGTGTCCACGAGCAGTACTTC
. TRBJ2-2 TRBV9 . CASSVAPNTGELFF TGTGCCAGCAGCGTAGCTCCGAACACCGGGGAGCTGTTTTTT
. TRBJ1-5 TRBV5-1 . CASSQWGGGNQPQHF TGCGCCAGCAGTCAGTGGGGAGGAGGCAATCAGCCCCAGCATTTT
. TRBJ2-2 TRBV7-6 TRBD1 CASSLAVSGGNTGELFF TGTGCCAGCAGCTTAGCAGTCTCAGGGGGAAACACCGGGGAGCTGTTTTTT
. TRBJ1-4 TRBV27 . CASSYRPNEKLFF TGTGCCAGCAGTTACAGGCCGAATGAAAAACTGTTTTTT
. TRBJ2-1 TRBV5-1 . CASSFIGVALMDEQFF TGCGCCAGCAGCTTTATTGGGGTAGCATTAATGGATGAGCAGTTCTTC
. TRBJ1-5 TRBV13 TRBD1 CASSPGQGENQPQHF TGTGCCAGCAGCCCGGGACAGGGGGAGAATCAGCCCCAGCATTTT
medium-sized TRBJ2-7 TRBV7-9 TRBD2 CASSHRVAGVVYEQYF TGTGCCAGCAGCCACCGGGTAGCGGGAGTTGTTTACGAGCAGTACTTC
. TRBJ1-5 TRBV7-6 . CASSSGVSGNQPQHF TGTGCCAGCAGCTCAGGGGTTTCGGGCAATCAGCCCCAGCATTTT
few TRBJ2-7 TRBV4-3 . CASSQDRTAYEQYF TGCGCCAGCAGCCAAGATAGGACAGCCTACGAGCAGTACTTC
few TRBJ1-4 TRBV5-4 TRBD1 CASSSRGQGGPPGKLFF TGTGCCAGCAGCTCTCGTGGACAGGGGGGCCCGCCGGGGAAACTGTTTTTT
. TRBJ2-2 TRBV27 . CASRNGGPTGELFF TGTGCCAGCAGAAACGGGGGGCCCACCGGGGAGCTGTTTTTT
. TRBJ1-2 TRBV10-3 TRBD1 CAIGTEGYTF TGTGCCATCGGGACAGAAGGCTACACCTTC
. TRBJ2-3 TRBV7-9 . CASSLASDTQYF TGTGCCAGCAGCTTAGCTTCCGATACGCAGTATTTT
. TRBJ2-1 TRBV5-1 TRBD2 CASSPTSGRYNEQFF TGCGCCAGCAGCCCGACTAGCGGGCGCTACAATGAGCAGTTCTTC
once TRBJ2-2 TRBV19 . CASRLTNTPSTGELFF TGTGCCAGTAGACTGACGAATACCCCGAGCACCGGGGAGCTGTTTTTT
once TRBJ2-1 TRBV15 . CATSRVRDEQFF TGTGCCACCAGCAGAGTACGCGATGAGCAGTTCTTC
. TRBJ2-1 TRBV27 TRBD2 CASSLRLAGDNEQFF TGTGCCAGCAGTTTACGGCTAGCGGGGGACAATGAGCAGTTCTTC
. TRBJ2-5 TRBV5-1 . CASTAGFGETQYF TGCGCCAGCACGGCAGGGTTTGGAGAGACCCAGTACTTC
. TRBJ2-7 TRBV9 . CASSVGGVMSYEQYF TGTGCCAGCAGCGTGGGCGGGGTCATGTCCTACGAGCAGTACTTC
. TRBJ1-1 TRBV6-5 . CASTQHGNTEAFF TGTGCCAGCACCCAACACGGGAACACTGAAGCTTTCTTT
. TRBJ1-1 TRBV9 . CASSVGLPGNTEAFF TGTGCCAGCAGCGTAGGTCTTCCAGGGAACACTGAAGCTTTCTTT
. TRBJ2-4 TRBV30 . CAWSVSGLKQYF TGTGCCTGGAGTGTATCTGGACTCAAACAGTACTTC
once TRBJ2-3 TRBV4-2 . CASSQGIGPDTQYF TGTGCCAGCAGCCAGGGGATTGGTCCAGATACGCAGTATTTT
many TRBJ1-2 TRBV4-1 . CASSQDRLRYYGYTF TGCGCCAGCAGCCAAGATCGGCTTCGCTACTATGGCTACACCTTC
. TRBJ1-2 TRBV28 . CATRGDYGYTF TGTGCCACCCGCGGGGACTATGGCTACACCTTC
. TRBJ2-7 TRBV7-8 TRBD2 CASSPGLAGVNEQYF TGTGCCAGCAGCCCTGGACTAGCGGGAGTGAACGAGCAGTACTTC
few TRBJ2-3 TRBV28 . CIVGSSLTDTQYF TGTATTGTTGGGTCTTCGCTCACAGATACGCAGTATTTT
. TRBJ2-7 TRBV6-1 TRBD1 CASERTGRSYEQYF TGTGCCAGCGAACGGACAGGGAGGTCCTACGAGCAGTACTTC
. TRBJ1-2 TRBV7-9 . CASSPAGTLNYGYTF TGTGCCAGCAGCCCGGCGGGAACTCTTAACTATGGCTACACCTTC
few TRBJ2-1 TRBV2 . CASSEGTPAGEQFF TGTGCCAGCAGTGAAGGGACACCCGCCGGTGAGCAGTTCTTC
. TRBJ1-1 TRBV18 . CASSPRSAQNTEAFF TGTGCCAGCTCACCACGATCGGCCCAGAACACTGAAGCTTTCTTT
. TRBJ2-7 TRBV19 TRBD1 CASSIQTGASYEQYF TGTGCCAGTAGTATCCAGACAGGGGCTTCCTACGAGCAGTACTTC
. TRBJ2-7 TRBV6-4 . CASSEAATGTYEQYF TGTGCCAGCAGTGAGGCGGCTACAGGAACCTACGAGCAGTACTTC
. TRBJ1-2 TRBV27 . CASSSYGSTGFYGYTF TGTGCCAGCAGTTCCTACGGTTCAACAGGCTTCTATGGCTACACCTTC
. TRBJ1-3 TRBV15 . CATSRGGGNTIYF TGTGCCACCAGCAGAGGTGGTGGAAACACCATATATTTT
. TRBJ1-5 TRBV7-2 . CASTPSGGAVQPQHF TGTGCCAGCACCCCATCGGGGGGGGCAGTTCAGCCCCAGCATTTT
once TRBJ1-5 TRBV7-9 . CASSLRADSGNQPQHF TGTGCCAGCAGCTTAAGGGCCGACTCTGGCAATCAGCCCCAGCATTTT
. TRBJ2-5 TRBV30 TRBD2 CAWSVLLAGKETQYF TGTGCCTGGAGTGTACTTCTAGCGGGCAAAGAGACCCAGTACTTC
few TRBJ2-7 TRBV6-5 . CASSSLSAAHEQYF TGTGCCAGCAGTTCGCTTTCGGCGGCCCACGAGCAGTACTTC